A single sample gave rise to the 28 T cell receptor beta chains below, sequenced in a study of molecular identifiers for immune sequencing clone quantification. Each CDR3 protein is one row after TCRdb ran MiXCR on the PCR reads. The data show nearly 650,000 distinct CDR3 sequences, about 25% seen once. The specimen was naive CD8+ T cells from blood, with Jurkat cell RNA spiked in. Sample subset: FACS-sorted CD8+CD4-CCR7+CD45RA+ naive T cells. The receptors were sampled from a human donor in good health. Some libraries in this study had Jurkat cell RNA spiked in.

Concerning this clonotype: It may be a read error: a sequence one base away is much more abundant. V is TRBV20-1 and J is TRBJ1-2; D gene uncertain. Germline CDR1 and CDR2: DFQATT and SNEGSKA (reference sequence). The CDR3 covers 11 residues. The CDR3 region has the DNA TGCAGTGCCACACCAGGATTTGGCTACGCCTTC. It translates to CSATPGFGYAF.

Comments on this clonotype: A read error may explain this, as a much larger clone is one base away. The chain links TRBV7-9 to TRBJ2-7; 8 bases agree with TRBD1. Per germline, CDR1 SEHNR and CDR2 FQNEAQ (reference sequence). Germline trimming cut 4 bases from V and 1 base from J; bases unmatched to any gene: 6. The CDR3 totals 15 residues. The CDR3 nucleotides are TGTGCCAGCAGCTCGGCCCGGGACAGGTCCTACGAGCAGTACTTC. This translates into CASSSARDRSYEQYF.

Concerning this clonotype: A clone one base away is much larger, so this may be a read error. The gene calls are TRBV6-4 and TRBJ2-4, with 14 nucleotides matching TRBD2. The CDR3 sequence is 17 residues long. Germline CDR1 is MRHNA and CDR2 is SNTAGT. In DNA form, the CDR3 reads TGTACCAGCAGTGGACTAGCGGGAGGTCCAGCCAAAAACATTCAGTACTTC. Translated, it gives CTSSGLAGGPAKNIQYF.

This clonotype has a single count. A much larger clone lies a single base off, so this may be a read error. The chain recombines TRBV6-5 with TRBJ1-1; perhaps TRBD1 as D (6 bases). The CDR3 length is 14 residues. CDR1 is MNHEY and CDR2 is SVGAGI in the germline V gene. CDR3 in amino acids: CACRPGAMNTEAFF. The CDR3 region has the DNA TGTGCCTGCAGACCAGGGGCCATGAACACTGAAGCTTTCTTT.

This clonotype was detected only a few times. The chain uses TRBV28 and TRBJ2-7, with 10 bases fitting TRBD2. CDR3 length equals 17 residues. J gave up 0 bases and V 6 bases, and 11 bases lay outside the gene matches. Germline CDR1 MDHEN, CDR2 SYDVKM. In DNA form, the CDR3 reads TGTGCCAGCAGCGCTGCGGGACTAGCGATAAGCTCCTACGAGCAGTACTTC. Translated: CASSAAGLAISSYEQYF.

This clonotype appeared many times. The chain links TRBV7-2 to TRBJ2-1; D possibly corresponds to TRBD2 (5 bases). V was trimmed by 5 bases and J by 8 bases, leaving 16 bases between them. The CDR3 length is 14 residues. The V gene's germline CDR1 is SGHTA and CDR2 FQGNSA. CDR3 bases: TGTGCCAGCAGCCCGTTCGCGGCGAGGGATGAGCAGTTCTTC. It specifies CASSPFAARDEQFF.

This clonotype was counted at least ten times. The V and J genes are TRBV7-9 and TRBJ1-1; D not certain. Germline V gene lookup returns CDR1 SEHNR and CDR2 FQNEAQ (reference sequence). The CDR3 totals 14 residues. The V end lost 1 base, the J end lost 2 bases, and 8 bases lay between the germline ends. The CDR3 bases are TGTGCCAGCAGCTTAGGTCGGGGAAACACTGAAGCTTTCTTT. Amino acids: CASSLGRGNTEAFF.

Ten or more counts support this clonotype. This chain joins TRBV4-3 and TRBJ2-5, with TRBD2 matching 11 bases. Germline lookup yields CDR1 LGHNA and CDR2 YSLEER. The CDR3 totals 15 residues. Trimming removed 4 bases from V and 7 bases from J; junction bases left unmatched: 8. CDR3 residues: CASSPLAGGPGTQYF. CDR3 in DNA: TGCGCCAGCAGCCCCTTAGCGGGAGGGCCGGGGACCCAGTACTTC.

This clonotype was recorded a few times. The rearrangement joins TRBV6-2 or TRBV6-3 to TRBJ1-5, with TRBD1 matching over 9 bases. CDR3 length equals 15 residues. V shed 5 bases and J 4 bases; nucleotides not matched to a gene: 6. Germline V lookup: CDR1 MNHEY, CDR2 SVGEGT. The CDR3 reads CASSTRDRANQPQHF. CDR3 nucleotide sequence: TGTGCCAGCAGTACGCGGGACAGGGCAAATCAGCCCCAGCATTTT.

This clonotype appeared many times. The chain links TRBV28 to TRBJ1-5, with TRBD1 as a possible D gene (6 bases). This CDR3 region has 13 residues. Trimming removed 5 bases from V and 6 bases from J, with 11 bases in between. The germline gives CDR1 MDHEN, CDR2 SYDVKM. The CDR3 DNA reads TGTGCCAGCAGTCCCGGGACAACTCAGCCCCAGCATTTT. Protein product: CASSPGTTQPQHF.

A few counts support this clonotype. CDR3 coding DNA: TGTGCCAGCAGTTCGGGACAGGGGTCCTACAATGAGCAGTTCTTC. Its protein is CASSSGQGSYNEQFF. The V gene is TRBV12-3 or TRBV12-4, the J gene TRBJ2-1, with 10 bases fitting TRBD1. After removal of 4 bases from V and 1 base from J, the junction contained 1 base not matched to a gene. The CDR3 runs to 15 residues.

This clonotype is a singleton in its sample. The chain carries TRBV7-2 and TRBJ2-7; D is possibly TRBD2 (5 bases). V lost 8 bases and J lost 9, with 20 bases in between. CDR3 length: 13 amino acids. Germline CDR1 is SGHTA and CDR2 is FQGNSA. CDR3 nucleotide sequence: TGTGCCAGCCGCCCTTTTGGCGGGCACGCGCAGTACTTC. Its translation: CASRPFGGHAQYF.

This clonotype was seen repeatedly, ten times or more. The CDR3 here is CASSLGSGTSEETQYF. CDR3 bases: TGTGCCAGCAGCTTAGGGTCTGGGACTAGCGAAGAGACCCAGTACTTC. V is TRBV11-2 and J is TRBJ2-5; 10 bases map to TRBD2. Germline V gene sequence: CDR1 SGHAT, CDR2 FQNNGV. V was pared by 1 base and J by 3 bases, with 5 bases of the junction left unmatched. The CDR3 consists of 16 residues. Looking up the rest from reference TRBV11-2 and TRBJ2-5 gives the full variable domain: EAGVAQSPRYKIIEKRQSVAFWCNPISGHATLYWYQQILGQGPKLLIQFQNNGVVDDSQLPKDRFSAERLKGVDSTLKIQPAKLEDSAVYLCASSLGSGTSEETQYFGPGTRLLVL.

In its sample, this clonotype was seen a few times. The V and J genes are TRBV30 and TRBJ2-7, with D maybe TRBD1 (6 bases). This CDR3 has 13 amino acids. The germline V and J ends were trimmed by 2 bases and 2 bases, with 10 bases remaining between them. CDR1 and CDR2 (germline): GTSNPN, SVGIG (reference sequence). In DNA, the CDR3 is TGTGCCTGGAGTACACAGGGCACCTACGAGCAGTACTTC. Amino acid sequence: CAWSTQGTYEQYF.

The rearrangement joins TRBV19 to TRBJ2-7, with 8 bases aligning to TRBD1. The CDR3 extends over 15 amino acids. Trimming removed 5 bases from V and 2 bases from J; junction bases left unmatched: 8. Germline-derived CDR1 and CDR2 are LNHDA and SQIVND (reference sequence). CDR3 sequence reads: CASSGSRDRPYEQYF. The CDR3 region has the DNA TGTGCCAGTAGTGGGAGTCGGGACAGGCCCTACGAGCAGTACTTC. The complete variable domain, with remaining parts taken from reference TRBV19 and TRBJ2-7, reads DGGITQSPKYLFRKEGQNVTLSCEQNLNHDAMYWYRQDPGQGLRLIYYSQIVNDFQKGDIAEGYSVSREKKESFPLTVTSAQKNPTAFYLCASSGSRDRPYEQYFGPGTRLTVT.

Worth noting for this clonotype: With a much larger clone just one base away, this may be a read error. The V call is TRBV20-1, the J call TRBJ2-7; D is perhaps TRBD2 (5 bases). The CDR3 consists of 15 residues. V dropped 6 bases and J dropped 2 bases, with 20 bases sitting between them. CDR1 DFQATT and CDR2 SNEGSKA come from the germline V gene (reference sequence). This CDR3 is CSAFGRAEMTYEQYF. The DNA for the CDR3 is TGCAGTGCCTTCGGACGAGCGGAGATGACCTACGAGCAGTACTTC.

The CDR3 loop is CASSFPPSNEQFF. DNA for the CDR3: TGTGCCAGCAGCTTTCCTCCTAGTAATGAGCAGTTCTTC. The chain links TRBV7-9 to TRBJ2-1, with D uncertain. The CDR3 contains 13 residues. Germline assignment: CDR1 SEHNR and CDR2 FQNEAQ (reference sequence). The ends were cut back, 3 bases at V and 7 bases at J, with 10 bases in the middle. The full variable domain, rest sourced from reference TRBV7-9 and TRBJ2-1, is DTGVSQNPRHKITKRGQNVTFRCDPISEHNRLYWYRQTLGQGPEFLTYFQNEAQLEKSRLLSDRFSAERPKGSFSTLEIQRTEQGDSAMYLCASSFPPSNEQFFGPGTRLTVL.

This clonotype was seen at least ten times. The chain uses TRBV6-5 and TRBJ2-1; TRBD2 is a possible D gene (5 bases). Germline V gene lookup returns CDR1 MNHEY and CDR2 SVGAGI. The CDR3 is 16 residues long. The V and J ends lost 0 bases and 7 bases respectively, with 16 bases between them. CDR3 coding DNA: TGTGCCAGCAGTTACTCCCCGGGTCCCCCGGGGAATGAGCAGTTCTTC. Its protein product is CASSYSPGPPGNEQFF.

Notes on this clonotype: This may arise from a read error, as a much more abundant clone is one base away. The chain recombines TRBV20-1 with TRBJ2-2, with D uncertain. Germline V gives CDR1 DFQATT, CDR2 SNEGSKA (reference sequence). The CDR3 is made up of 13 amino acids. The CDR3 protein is CSARGLGTEELFF. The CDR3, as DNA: TGCAGTGCTAGAGGGTTGGGTACCGAGGAGCTGTTTTTT.

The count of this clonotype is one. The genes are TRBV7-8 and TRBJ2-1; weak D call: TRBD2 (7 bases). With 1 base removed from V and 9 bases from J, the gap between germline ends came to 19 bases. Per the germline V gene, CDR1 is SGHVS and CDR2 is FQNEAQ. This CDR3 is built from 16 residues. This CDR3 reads CASSLETDGGQGEQFF. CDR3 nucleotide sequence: TGTGCCAGCAGCTTAGAGACAGACGGGGGGCAGGGTGAGCAGTTCTTC.

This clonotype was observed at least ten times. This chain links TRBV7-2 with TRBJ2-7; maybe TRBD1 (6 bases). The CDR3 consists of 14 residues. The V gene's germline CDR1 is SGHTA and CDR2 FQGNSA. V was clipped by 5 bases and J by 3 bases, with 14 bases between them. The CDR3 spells CASSQGAGDYEQYF. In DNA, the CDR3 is TGTGCCAGCAGCCAAGGTGCAGGGGACTACGAGCAGTACTTC. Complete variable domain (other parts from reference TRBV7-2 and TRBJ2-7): GAGVSQSPSNKVTEKGKDVELRCDPISGHTALYWYRQSLGQGLEFLIYFQGNSAPDKSGLPSDRFSAERTGGSVSTLTIQRTQQEDSAVYLCASSQGAGDYEQYFGPGTRLTVT.

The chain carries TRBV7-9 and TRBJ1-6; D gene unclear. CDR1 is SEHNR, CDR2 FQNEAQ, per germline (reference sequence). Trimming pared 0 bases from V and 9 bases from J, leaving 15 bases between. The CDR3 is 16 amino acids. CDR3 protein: CASSLARAGVGSPLHF. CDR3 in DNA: TGTGCCAGCAGCTTAGCGCGGGCCGGGGTGGGTTCACCCCTCCACTTT. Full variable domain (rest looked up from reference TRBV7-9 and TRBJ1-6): DTGVSQNPRHKITKRGQNVTFRCDPISEHNRLYWYRQTLGQGPEFLTYFQNEAQLEKSRLLSDRFSAERPKGSFSTLEIQRTEQGDSAMYLCASSLARAGVGSPLHFGNGTRLTVT.

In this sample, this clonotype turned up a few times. The CDR3 coding sequence is TGTGCCAGCAGTGGGGGGACAGGGCCTGGCTACACCTTC. As protein: CASSGGTGPGYTF. The chain has TRBV27 and TRBJ1-2; TRBD1 aligns across 9 bases. The germline CDR1 and CDR2 sequences are MNHEY and SMNVEV (reference sequence). V trimming: 5 bases; J trimming: 7 bases; junction bases outside the gene matches: 5. This CDR3 is 13 amino acids long.

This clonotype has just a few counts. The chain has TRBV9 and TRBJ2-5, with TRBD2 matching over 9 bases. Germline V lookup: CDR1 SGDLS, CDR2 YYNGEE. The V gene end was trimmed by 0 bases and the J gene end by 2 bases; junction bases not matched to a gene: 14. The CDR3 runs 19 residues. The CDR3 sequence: CASSVGALAGLGGQETQYF. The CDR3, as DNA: TGTGCCAGCAGCGTAGGTGCCCTAGCGGGGTTGGGGGGACAAGAGACCCAGTACTTC.

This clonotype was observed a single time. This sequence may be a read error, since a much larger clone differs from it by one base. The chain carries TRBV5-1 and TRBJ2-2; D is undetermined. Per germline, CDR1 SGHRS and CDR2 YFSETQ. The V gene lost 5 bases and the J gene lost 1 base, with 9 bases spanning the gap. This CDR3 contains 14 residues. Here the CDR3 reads CASSRRQNTGELFF. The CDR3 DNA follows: TGCGCCAGCAGTCGGAGACAGAACACCGGGGAGCTGTTTTTT.

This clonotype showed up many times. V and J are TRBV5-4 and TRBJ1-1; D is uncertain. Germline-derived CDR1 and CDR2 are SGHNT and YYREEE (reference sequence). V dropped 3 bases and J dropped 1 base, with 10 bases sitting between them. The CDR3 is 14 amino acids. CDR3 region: CASSWLAANTEAFF. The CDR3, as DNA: TGTGCCAGCAGCTGGTTGGCAGCGAACACTGAAGCTTTCTTT.

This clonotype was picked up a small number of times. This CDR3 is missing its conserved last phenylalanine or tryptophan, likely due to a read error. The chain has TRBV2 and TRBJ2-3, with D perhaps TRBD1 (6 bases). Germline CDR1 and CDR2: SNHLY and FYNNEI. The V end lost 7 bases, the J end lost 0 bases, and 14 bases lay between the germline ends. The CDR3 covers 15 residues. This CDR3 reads CASKEVGASTDTQYI. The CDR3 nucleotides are TGTGCCAGCAAGGAGGTGGGGGCAAGCACAGATACGCAGTATATT.

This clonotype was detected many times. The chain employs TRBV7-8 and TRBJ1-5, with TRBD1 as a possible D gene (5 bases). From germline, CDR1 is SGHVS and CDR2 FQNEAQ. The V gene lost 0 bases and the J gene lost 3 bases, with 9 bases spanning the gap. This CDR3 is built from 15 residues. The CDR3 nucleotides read TGTGCCAGCAGCTTAGCGCAAGGGGACAATCAGCCCCAGCATTTT. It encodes CASSLAQGDNQPQHF.